This T cell receptor beta chain was profiled in a study of blood T cell repertoires in COVID-19. Germline CDR1 ENHRY, CDR2 SYGVKD. The CDR3 spans 14 residues. J was trimmed by 4 bases and V by 7 bases; bases with no gene match: 8. Assay used: immunoSEQ multiplex PCR; TCRdb lists only in-frame clones, some missing. The sample records around 190,000 clones, approximately 90% being singletons. The clonotype comes from a human donor in a cohort sampled during active COVID-19. Sequences were obtained from peripheral blood. The rearrangement joins TRBV10-3 to TRBJ2-7, with 9 bases matching TRBD1. CDR3 in DNA: TGTGCCATCACCCCGGGACAGGGTCTGTACGAGCAGTACTTC. Translated, it gives CAITPGQGLYEQYF.